These T cell receptor beta chains were read from a single sample in a study of cytomegalovirus exposure and HLA in healthy donors. TCRdb keeps only in-frame clones here, not all; method: immunoSEQ multiplex PCR. The repertoire has 160,000 or so clones, roughly 76% of them found once; the top ten carry 1.3% to 1.5%. Material for sequencing was PBMCs. These receptors all stem from a man in his sixties in good health and CMV-seronegative. The CDR3 runs from the conserved cysteine through the conserved F or W. Fields, in order: CDR3 length, V gene, J gene, clone size, D gene, CDR3 DNA, CDR3 protein. D genes are given only for firm matches. Clone size is given for some rows only: seen once, a few or many times, or a class if the clone is expanded.

cdr3_length: 14
v_call: TRBV11-2
j_call: TRBJ1-2
clone_size: -
d_call: TRBD1
cdr3_nt: TGTGCCAGCAGCCACACGACAGGGAAAAATGGCTACACCTTC
cdr3_aa: CASSHTTGKNGYTF

cdr3_length: 15
v_call: TRBV5-1
j_call: TRBJ1-1
clone_size: -
d_call: TRBD1
cdr3_nt: TGCGCCAGCAGCCTAACATTGACAGGGAATACTGAAGCTTTCTTT
cdr3_aa: CASSLTLTGNTEAFF

cdr3_length: 15
v_call: TRBV18
j_call: TRBJ1-4
clone_size: -
d_call: TRBD1
cdr3_nt: TGTGCCAGCTCGCGGACAGGGGATTCTAGTGAAAAACTGTTTTTT
cdr3_aa: CASSRTGDSSEKLFF

cdr3_length: 14
v_call: TRBV21-1
j_call: TRBJ1-2
clone_size: few
d_call: -
cdr3_nt: TGTGCCAGCAGCAAGTCGGGACAAATCTATGGCTACACCTTC
cdr3_aa: CASSKSGQIYGYTF

cdr3_length: 15
v_call: TRBV28
j_call: TRBJ1-5
clone_size: -
d_call: TRBD1
cdr3_nt: TGTGCCAGCAGCGCGGACAGGGGGCTCAATCAGCCCCAGCATTTT
cdr3_aa: CASSADRGLNQPQHF

cdr3_length: 16
v_call: TRBV6-6
j_call: TRBJ1-5
clone_size: -
d_call: -
cdr3_nt: TGTGCCAGCAGTTCTCTAAGCGCCCGGGGCAATCAGCCCCAGCATTTT
cdr3_aa: CASSSLSARGNQPQHF

cdr3_length: 16
v_call: TRBV30
j_call: TRBJ2-2
clone_size: -
d_call: -
cdr3_nt: TGTGCCTGGAGTGTATTAGTAGGGGTTGGAACCGGGGAGCTGTTTTTT
cdr3_aa: CAWSVLVGVGTGELFF

cdr3_length: 14
v_call: TRBV18
j_call: TRBJ1-1
clone_size: -
d_call: -
cdr3_nt: TGTGCCAGCTCACCACAGGGGATGAACACTGAAGCTTTCTTT
cdr3_aa: CASSPQGMNTEAFF

cdr3_length: 16
v_call: TRBV4-1
j_call: TRBJ2-7
clone_size: -
d_call: -
cdr3_nt: TGCGCCAGCAGCCAAGTGCGAACGGGTGTACTTGTCGGGCAGTACTTC
cdr3_aa: CASSQVRTGVLVGQYF

cdr3_length: 13
v_call: TRBV28
j_call: TRBJ1-5
clone_size: -
d_call: -
cdr3_nt: TGTGCCAGCGTTACGGGGGATCACGGGCCCCAGCATTTT
cdr3_aa: CASVTGDHGPQHF

cdr3_length: 17
v_call: TRBV19
j_call: TRBJ2-2
clone_size: -
d_call: TRBD2
cdr3_nt: TGTGCCAGTAGTATGGGATTAGCGGGAGTTTTCACCGGGGAGCTGTTTTTT
cdr3_aa: CASSMGLAGVFTGELFF

cdr3_length: 13
v_call: TRBV28
j_call: TRBJ1-2
clone_size: -
d_call: -
cdr3_nt: TGTGCCAGCAGGGAGGGGACGGGCTATGGCTACACCTTC
cdr3_aa: CASREGTGYGYTF

cdr3_length: 15
v_call: TRBV7-6
j_call: TRBJ2-3
clone_size: -
d_call: TRBD2
cdr3_nt: TGTGCCAGCAGCTTATCTAGCGGGGACACAGATACGCAGTATTTT
cdr3_aa: CASSLSSGDTDTQYF

cdr3_length: 16
v_call: TRBV6-6
j_call: TRBJ2-1
clone_size: -
d_call: TRBD2
cdr3_nt: TGTGCCAGCAGTACCAAGCGGGGGGCCCTTTACAATGAGCAGTTCTTC
cdr3_aa: CASSTKRGALYNEQFF

cdr3_length: 14
v_call: TRBV30
j_call: TRBJ1-6
clone_size: -
d_call: -
cdr3_nt: TGTGCCTGGAGTCTCCGGGGGATGGATTCACCCCTCCACTTT
cdr3_aa: CAWSLRGMDSPLHF

cdr3_length: 13
v_call: TRBV18
j_call: TRBJ2-7
clone_size: few
d_call: TRBD1
cdr3_nt: TGTGCCAGCTCTCTATCGGACAGGGACGAGCAGTACTTC
cdr3_aa: CASSLSDRDEQYF

cdr3_length: 16
v_call: TRBV19
j_call: TRBJ2-7
clone_size: -
d_call: -
cdr3_nt: TGTGCCAGTAGTTTTACCGGGGATAGTAGGACGTACGAGCAGTACTTC
cdr3_aa: CASSFTGDSRTYEQYF

cdr3_length: 15
v_call: TRBV28
j_call: TRBJ1-4
clone_size: -
d_call: TRBD1
cdr3_nt: TGTGCCAGCAGTTTAACGGGACAGCAAAATGAAAAACTGTTTTTT
cdr3_aa: CASSLTGQQNEKLFF

cdr3_length: 15
v_call: TRBV11-2
j_call: TRBJ2-1
clone_size: -
d_call: -
cdr3_nt: TGTGCCAGCAGCATTTCACTAGTACAAACGGGTGAGCAGTTCTTC
cdr3_aa: CASSISLVQTGEQFF